The entry that follows covers one TCR beta chain sequence. The data were obtained in a study of blood T cell repertoires in COVID-19. This CDR3 spans 14 amino acids. Germline CDR1 and CDR2: KGHSH and LQKENI. Trimming pared 3 bases from V and 5 bases from J, leaving 14 bases between. Generated by immunoSEQ multiplex PCR, the TCRdb table keeps only in-frame clones and is missing some. The repertoire holds more than 150,000 clones, with roughly 94% as singletons. The sequence came from a young man with COVID-19, enrolled during active disease. This chain connects TRBV18 to TRBJ2-7; a possible D gene is TRBD1 (6 bases). Material for sequencing was peripheral blood. CDR3 DNA: TGTGCCAGCTCACCGGGACAAGGGGTCCACGAGCAGTACTTC. Protein sequence: CASSPGQGVHEQYF.